These 2 T cell receptor beta chains were all obtained from the same sample, sequenced in a study of cytomegalovirus exposure and HLA in healthy donors. PCR involved 60 Vbeta and 13 Jbeta primers. Produced via immunoSEQ multiplex PCR; TCRdb's table is partial and in-frame only. This sample yields 130,000 to 150,000 clones, of which 76% are seen a single time; 1.5% to 2% belongs to the top ten. The sequenced material came from PBMCs. These receptors all come from a woman in her thirties or forties in good health and CMV-seronegative.

This clone occurred a few times. The gene calls are TRBV2 and TRBJ2-7; 9 bases agree with TRBD1. The CDR3 has 14 residues. V lost 6 bases, J lost 4 bases, and 7 bases stayed unmatched. The germline V gene has CDR1 SNHLY and CDR2 FYNNEI. The CDR3 is CASSPGTGPYEQYF. The DNA of the CDR3 is TGTGCCAGCAGCCCAGGGACAGGGCCTTACGAGCAGTACTTC.

The gene calls are TRBV30 and TRBJ1-5, with D unclear. Trimming removed 5 bases from V and 7 bases from J, with 12 bases in between. Germline loops: CDR1 GTSNPN, CDR2 SVGIG (reference sequence). The CDR3 extends over 12 amino acids. CDR3 in amino acids: CAWSDPGQPQHF. The CDR3, as DNA: TGTGCCTGGTCGGACCCGGGACAGCCCCAGCATTTT.